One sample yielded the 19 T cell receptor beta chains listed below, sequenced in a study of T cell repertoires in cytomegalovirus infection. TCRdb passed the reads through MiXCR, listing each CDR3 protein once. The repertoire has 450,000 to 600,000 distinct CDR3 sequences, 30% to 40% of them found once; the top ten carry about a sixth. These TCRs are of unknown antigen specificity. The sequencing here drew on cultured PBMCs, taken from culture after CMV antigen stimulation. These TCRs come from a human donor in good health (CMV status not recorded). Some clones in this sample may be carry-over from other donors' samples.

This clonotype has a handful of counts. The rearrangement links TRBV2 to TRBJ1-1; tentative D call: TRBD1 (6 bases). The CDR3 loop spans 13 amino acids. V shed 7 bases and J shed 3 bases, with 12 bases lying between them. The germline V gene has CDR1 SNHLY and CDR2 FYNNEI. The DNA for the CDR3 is TGTGCCAGCAAAAAAGGGGGAGACACTGAAGCTTTCTTT. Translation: CASKKGGDTEAFF.

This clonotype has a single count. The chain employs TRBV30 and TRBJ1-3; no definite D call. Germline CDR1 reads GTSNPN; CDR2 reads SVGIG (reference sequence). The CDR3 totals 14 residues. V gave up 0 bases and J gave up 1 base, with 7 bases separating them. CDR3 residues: CAWSVLDSGNTIYF. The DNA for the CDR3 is TGTGCCTGGAGTGTGTTGGATTCTGGAAACACCATATATTTT. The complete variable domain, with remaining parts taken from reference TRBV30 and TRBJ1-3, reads SQTIHQWPATLVQPVGSPLSLECTVEGTSNPNLYWYRQAAGRGLQLLFYSVGIGQISSEVPQNLSASRPQDRQFILSSKKLLLSDSGFYLCAWSVLDSGNTIYFGEGSWLTVV.

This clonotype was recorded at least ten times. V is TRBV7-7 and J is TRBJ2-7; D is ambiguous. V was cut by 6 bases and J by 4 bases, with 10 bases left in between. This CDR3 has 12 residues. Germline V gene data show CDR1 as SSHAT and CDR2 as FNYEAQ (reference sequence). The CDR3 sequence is CASRHDGYEQYF. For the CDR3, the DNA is TGTGCCAGCAGACACGACGGGTACGAGCAGTACTTC.

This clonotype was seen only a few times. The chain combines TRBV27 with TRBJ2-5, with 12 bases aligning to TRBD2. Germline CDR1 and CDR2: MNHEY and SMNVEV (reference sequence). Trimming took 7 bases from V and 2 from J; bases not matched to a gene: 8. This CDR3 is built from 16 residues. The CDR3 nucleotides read TGTGCCAGCACTGTTATCGGGACTAGCGGGCAAGAGACCCAGTACTTC. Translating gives CASTVIGTSGQETQYF.

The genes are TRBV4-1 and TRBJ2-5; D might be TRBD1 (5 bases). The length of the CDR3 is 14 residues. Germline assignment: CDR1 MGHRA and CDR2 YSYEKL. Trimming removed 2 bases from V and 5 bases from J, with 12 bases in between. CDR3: CASSQPRAGETQYF. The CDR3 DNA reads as TGCGCCAGCAGCCAACCCAGGGCCGGGGAGACCCAGTACTTC.

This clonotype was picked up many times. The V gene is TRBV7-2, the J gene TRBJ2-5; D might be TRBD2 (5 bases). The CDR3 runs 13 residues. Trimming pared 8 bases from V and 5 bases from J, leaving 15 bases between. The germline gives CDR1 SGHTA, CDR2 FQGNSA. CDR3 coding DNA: TGTGCCAGCGGACTGGCCGGGCGGGAGACCCAGTACTTC. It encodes CASGLAGRETQYF. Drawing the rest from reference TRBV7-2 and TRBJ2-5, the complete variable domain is GAGVSQSPSNKVTEKGKDVELRCDPISGHTALYWYRQSLGQGLEFLIYFQGNSAPDKSGLPSDRFSAERTGGSVSTLTIQRTQQEDSAVYLCASGLAGRETQYFGPGTRLLVL.

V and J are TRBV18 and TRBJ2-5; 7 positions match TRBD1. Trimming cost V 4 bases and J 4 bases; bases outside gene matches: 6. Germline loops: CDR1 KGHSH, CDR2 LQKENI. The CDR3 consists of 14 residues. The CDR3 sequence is CASSRDREPETQYF. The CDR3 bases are TGTGCCAGCTCACGAGACAGGGAACCAGAGACCCAGTACTTC. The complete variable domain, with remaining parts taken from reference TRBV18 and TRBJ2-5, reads NAGVMQNPRHLVRRRGQEARLRCSPMKGHSHVYWYRQLPEEGLKFMVYLQKENIIDESGMPKERFSAEFPKEGPSILRIQQVVRGDSAAYFCASSRDREPETQYFGPGTRLLVL.

The CDR3 DNA reads TGTGCCATCAGTAAGGGTTTCAGTTCACCCCTCCACTTT. It yields the protein CAISKGFSSPLHF. The chain recombines TRBV10-3 with TRBJ1-6, with D uncertain. There are 13 residues in the CDR3. V shed 5 bases and J shed 9 bases, with 11 bases lying between them. Germline V gene sequence: CDR1 ENHRY, CDR2 SYGVKD.

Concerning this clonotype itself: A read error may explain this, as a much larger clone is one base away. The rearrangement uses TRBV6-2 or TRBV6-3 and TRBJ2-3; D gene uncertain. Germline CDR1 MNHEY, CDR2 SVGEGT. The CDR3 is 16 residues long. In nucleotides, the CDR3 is TGTGCCCGCAGTAAAAGGATACTTCAAAAGCCTGATACGCAGTATTTT. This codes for CARSKRILQKPDTQYF.

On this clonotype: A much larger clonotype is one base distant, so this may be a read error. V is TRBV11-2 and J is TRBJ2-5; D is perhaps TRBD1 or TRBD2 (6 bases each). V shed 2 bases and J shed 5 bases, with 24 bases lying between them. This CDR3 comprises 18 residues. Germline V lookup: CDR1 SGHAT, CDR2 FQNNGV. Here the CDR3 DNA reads TGTGCCAGCAGCTTACCTCGGTCTCGGGGGCCAGCGGAGGAGACCCAGTACTTC. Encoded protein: CASSLPRSRGPAEETQYF. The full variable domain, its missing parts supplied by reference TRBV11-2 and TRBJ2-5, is EAGVAQSPRYKIIEKRQSVAFWCNPISGHATLYWYQQILGQGPKLLIQFQNNGVVDDSQLPKDRFSAERLKGVDSTLKIQPAKLEDSAVYLCASSLPRSRGPAEETQYFGPGTRLLVL.

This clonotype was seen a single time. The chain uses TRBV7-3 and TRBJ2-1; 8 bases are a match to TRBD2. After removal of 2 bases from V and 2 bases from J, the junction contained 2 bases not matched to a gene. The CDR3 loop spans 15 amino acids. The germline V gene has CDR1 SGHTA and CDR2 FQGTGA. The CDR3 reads CASSLGTRAYNEQFF. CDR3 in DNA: TGTGCCAGCAGCTTAGGGACTAGGGCCTACAATGAGCAGTTCTTC. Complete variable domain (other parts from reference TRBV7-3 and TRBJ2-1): GAGVSQTPSNKVTEKGKYVELRCDPISGHTALYWYRQSLGQGPEFLIYFQGTGAADDSGLPNDRFFAVRPEGSVSTLKIQRTERGDSAVYLCASSLGTRAYNEQFFGPGTRLTVL.

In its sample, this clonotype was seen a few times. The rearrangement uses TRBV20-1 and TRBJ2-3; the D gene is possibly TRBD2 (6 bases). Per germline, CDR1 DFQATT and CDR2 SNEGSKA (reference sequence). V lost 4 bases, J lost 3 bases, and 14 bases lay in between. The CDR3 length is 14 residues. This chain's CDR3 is CSAKPGLTTDTQYF. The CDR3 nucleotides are TGCAGTGCTAAACCGGGACTCACGACAGATACGCAGTATTTT.

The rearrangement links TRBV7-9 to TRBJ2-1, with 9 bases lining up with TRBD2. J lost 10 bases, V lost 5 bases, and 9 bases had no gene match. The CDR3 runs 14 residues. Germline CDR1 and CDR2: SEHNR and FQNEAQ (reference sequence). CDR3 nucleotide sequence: TGTGCCAGCAGCGAGCGACTAGCGGTAGGGGAGCAGTTCTTC. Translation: CASSERLAVGEQFF.

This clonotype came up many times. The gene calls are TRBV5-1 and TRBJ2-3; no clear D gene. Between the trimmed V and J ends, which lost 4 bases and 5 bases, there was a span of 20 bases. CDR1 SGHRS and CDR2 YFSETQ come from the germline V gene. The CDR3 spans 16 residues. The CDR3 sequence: CASSSRAPFGLDTQYF. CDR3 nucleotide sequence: TGCGCCAGCAGCAGTCGGGCCCCCTTCGGATTAGATACGCAGTATTTT.

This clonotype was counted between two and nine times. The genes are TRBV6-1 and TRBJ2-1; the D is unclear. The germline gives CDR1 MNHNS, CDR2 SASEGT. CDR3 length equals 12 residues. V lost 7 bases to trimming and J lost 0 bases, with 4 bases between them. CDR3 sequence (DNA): TGTGCCAGCACATTCTCCTACAATGAGCAGTTCTTC. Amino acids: CASTFSYNEQFF.

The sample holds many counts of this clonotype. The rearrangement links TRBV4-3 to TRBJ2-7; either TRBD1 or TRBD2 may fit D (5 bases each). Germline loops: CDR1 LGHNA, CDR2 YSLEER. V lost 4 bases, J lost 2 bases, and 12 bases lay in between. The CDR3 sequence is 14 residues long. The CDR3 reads CASSPQQGAYEQYF. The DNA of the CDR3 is TGCGCCAGCAGCCCACAGCAGGGAGCCTACGAGCAGTACTTC.

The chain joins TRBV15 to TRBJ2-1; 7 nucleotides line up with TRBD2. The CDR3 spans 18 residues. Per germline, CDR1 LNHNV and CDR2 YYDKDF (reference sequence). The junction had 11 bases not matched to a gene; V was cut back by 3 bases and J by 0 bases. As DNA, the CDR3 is TGTGCCACCAGCAGTAGTACGGGACTAACCGTCTCCTACAATGAGCAGTTCTTC. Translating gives CATSSSTGLTVSYNEQFF.

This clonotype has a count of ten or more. This CDR3 reads CASTPSGSIYNEQFF. CDR3 DNA sequence: TGTGCCAGCACCCCATCCGGCAGTATTTACAATGAGCAGTTCTTC. The V call is TRBV7-2, the J call TRBJ2-1; no clear D. Germline lookup yields CDR1 SGHTA and CDR2 FQGNSA. The CDR3 contains 15 residues. Trimming pared 7 bases from V and 4 bases from J, leaving 17 bases between.

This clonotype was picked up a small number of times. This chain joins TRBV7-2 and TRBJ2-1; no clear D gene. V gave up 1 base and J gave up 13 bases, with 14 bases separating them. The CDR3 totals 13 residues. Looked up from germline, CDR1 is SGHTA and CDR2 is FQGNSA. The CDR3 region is CASSLVFVGRQFF. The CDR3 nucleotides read TGTGCCAGCAGCTTAGTCTTTGTAGGCAGACAGTTCTTC.